Listed below are T cell receptor beta chains from one sample, sequenced in a study of blood T cells in healthy people across ages. Via MiXCR, TCRdb re-called the 5' RACE reads, giving one row per CDR3 protein. The table has about 620,000 distinct CDR3 sequences, approximately 21% seen once. Sequencing was done on a sample of blood. The receptor set was obtained from a man between 65 and 85 years old in good health. CDR3s include the opening cysteine and the closing phenylalanine or tryptophan. A D gene is named only where the DNA matches it firmly. Clone size is not always given. Where it is, it says once, few, many or a class for expanded clones.

>few|-|TRBV19|TRBJ1-2
CASSGQLFYGYTF
TGTGCCAGTTCCGGACAGCTTTTCTATGGCTACACCTTC
>-|-|TRBV18|TRBJ2-7
CASSLSLRGEQYF
TGTGCCAGCTCACTCTCGCTCCGGGGCGAGCAGTACTTC
>few|TRBD1|TRBV4-1|TRBJ2-1
CASSRDGQGAYNEQFF
TGCGCCAGCAGCCGTGACGGACAGGGGGCCTACAATGAGCAGTTCTTC
>-|-|TRBV24-1|TRBJ2-5
CATSDHKSTETQYF
TGTGCCACCAGTGACCATAAAAGCACAGAGACCCAGTACTTC
>-|-|TRBV5-1|TRBJ2-3
CASRRAGQQGTDTQYF
TGCGCCAGCAGGAGAGCGGGTCAGCAAGGCACAGATACGCAGTATTTT
>few|TRBD1|TRBV27|TRBJ2-6
CASSFQGAFLSGANVLTF
TGTGCCAGCAGTTTTCAGGGGGCATTTCTCTCTGGGGCCAACGTCCTGACTTTC
>-|TRBD1|TRBV3-1|TRBJ2-7
CASSQLGTGDSYEQYF
TGTGCCAGCAGCCAGCTGGGGACAGGGGACTCCTACGAGCAGTACTTC
>-|TRBD1|TRBV12-3/TRBV12-4|TRBJ2-2
CASSLRGLAGELFF
TGTGCCAGCAGTTTAAGGGGGCTGGCCGGGGAGCTGTTTTTT
>many|TRBD2|TRBV10-3|TRBJ2-5
CATRAGAQETQYF
TGTGCCACCAGGGCGGGAGCCCAAGAGACCCAGTACTTC
>-|TRBD1|TRBV5-1|TRBJ2-1
CASSFQGENEQFF
TGCGCCAGCAGCTTCCAGGGGGAAAATGAGCAGTTCTTC
>few|-|TRBV14|TRBJ1-4
CASSNENGEKLFF
TGTGCCAGCAGCAACGAGAACGGGGAAAAACTGTTTTTT
>-|-|TRBV25-1|TRBJ2-7
CASSDRQPYEQYF
TGTGCCAGCAGTGATCGCCAGCCCTACGAGCAGTACTTC
>many|TRBD1|TRBV6-2/TRBV6-3|TRBJ2-7
CASSLTGTGVYEQYF
TGTGCCAGCAGTCTTACCGGGACAGGGGTCTACGAGCAGTACTTC
>-|-|TRBV7-2|TRBJ1-2
CASSDWGNYGYTF
TGTGCCAGCAGCGACTGGGGTAACTATGGCTACACCTTC
>-|TRBD2|TRBV28|TRBJ2-7
CASTLLAGVSYEQYF
TGTGCCAGCACCCTGTTGGCGGGGGTATCCTACGAGCAGTACTTC
>few|TRBD2|TRBV20-1|TRBJ2-3
CSATLAVSTDTQYF
TGCAGTGCAACCCTAGCGGTTAGCACAGATACGCAGTATTTT
>few|-|TRBV5-7|TRBJ2-3
CASSLKKGTDTQYF
TGTGCCAGCAGCTTGAAAAAGGGGACAGATACGCAGTATTTT
>-|TRBD1|TRBV6-5|TRBJ1-2
CASIPAGGSGGYTF
TGTGCCAGCATCCCAGCAGGGGGTTCCGGTGGCTACACCTTC
>few|-|TRBV12-3/TRBV12-4|TRBJ1-4
CASSLGLGKLFF
TGTGCCAGCAGTTTGGGACTGGGGAAACTGTTTTTT
>few|-|TRBV15|TRBJ2-1
CATSRDAYNEQFF
TGTGCCACCAGCAGAGATGCATACAATGAGCAGTTCTTC
>-|-|TRBV11-2|TRBJ2-7
CASSLGRRTQLILDLYEQYF
TGTGCCAGCAGCTTGGGACGAAGGACTCAACTAATCCTGGACCTCTACGAGCAGTACTTC
>few|TRBD1|TRBV12-3/TRBV12-4|TRBJ1-1
CASSYDRVVTEAFF
TGTGCCAGCAGTTACGACAGGGTGGTCACTGAAGCTTTCTTT
>few|TRBD2|TRBV20-1|TRBJ2-1
CSARDFLAGGWNEQFF
TGCAGTGCTAGAGATTTCCTAGCGGGAGGTTGGAATGAGCAGTTCTTC
>few|-|TRBV20-1|TRBJ1-2
CSAPRDRTNYGYTF
TGCAGTGCTCCCCGGGACCGCACTAACTATGGCTACACCTTC
>-|TRBD2|TRBV20-1|TRBJ2-7
CSAQGLAGGTVYEQYF
TGCAGTGCTCAGGGACTAGCGGGAGGGACCGTCTACGAGCAGTACTTC
>-|-|TRBV7-3|TRBJ2-3
CASSLNPSADTQYF
TGTGCCAGCAGCCTCAACCCGTCGGCAGATACGCAGTATTTT